The source of this TCR beta chain is a study of T cell repertoires in cytomegalovirus infection. As for the study in general: Recently identified HLA-C-restricted CMV epitopes were among the peptides used. Matching HLA type, along with CMV infection, was indicated by public TCR beta signatures.

After removal of 2 bases from V and 3 bases from J, the junction contained 8 bases not matched to a gene. Germline V gene sequence: CDR1 SGHTA, CDR2 FQGNSA. The CDR3 consists of 17 residues. Overall study findings and caveats: Carriers of CMV and the relevant HLA type were discriminated by public TCR beta frequency. In two of eight donors, the top clonotype was HLA-C-restricted CMV-specific.

In its sample, this clonotype was seen a few times. Its antigen is still unknown. TCRdb independently ran MiXCR on the reads; one entry per CDR3 protein. Here the sample spans 51,000 or so distinct CDR3 sequences, 20% being singletons. V is TRBV7-2 and J is TRBJ2-5; 11 bases are shared with TRBD2. The TCR was taken from a human donor in good health (CMV status not recorded). Some clones in this sample may be carry-over from other donors' samples. The material sequenced was CD8+ T cells from cultured PBMCs, taken from culture after CMV antigen stimulation. DNA for the CDR3: TGTGCCAGCAGCTTAAATAGAATAGCGGGGGGGGAAGAGACCCAGTACTTC. Amino acids: CASSLNRIAGGEETQYF.